The 6 T cell receptor beta chains below were found in one sample sequenced in a study of blood T cells in healthy people across ages (dated by TCRdb to about 2015). Preparation of the library involved 5' RACE. Sequencer: Illumina HiSeq 2500. The second PCR ran for roughly 7 to 12 cycles and used a J-beta primer mix along with a sample-barcoded 5' primer. TCRdb redid the processing of the public reads, applying fastp at Q25 and MiXCR, and retained in-frame beta chains. Rows with a matching CDR3 protein are joined into one entry that keeps the most common DNA and genes. The sample includes 720,000 or so distinct CDR3 sequences, with over 40% observed a single time. Of the sample, around 30% falls within the top ten clones. The sequenced material came from blood. These TCRs come from a man aged 80 or over in good health.

This clonotype was observed a handful of times. The chain is built from TRBV5-1 and TRBJ2-3; maybe TRBD2 (5 bases). This CDR3 region has 14 residues. CDR1 and CDR2 from the germline V gene are SGHRS and YFSETQ. Trimming removed 5 bases from V and 2 bases from J, with 12 bases in between. The CDR3 sequence: CASRLGPATDTQYF. In nucleotides, the CDR3 is TGCGCCAGCAGACTAGGTCCTGCCACAGATACGCAGTATTTT.

This rearrangement joins TRBV18 to TRBJ2-1, with 9 bases matching TRBD2. CDR3 length: 14 residues. Trimming cost V 2 bases and J 10 bases; bases outside gene matches: 6. The germline V gene has CDR1 KGHSH and CDR2 LQKENI. CDR3 loop: CASSPGLAIIEQFF. CDR3 in DNA: TGTGCCAGCTCACCAGGACTAGCGATAATAGAGCAGTTCTTC.

The sample holds a few counts of this clonotype. The chain is built from TRBV20-1 and TRBJ1-2; D is unresolved. V was pared by 0 bases and J by 2 bases, with 10 bases between. CDR3 length equals 14 residues. Germline CDR1 is DFQATT and CDR2 is SNEGSKA (reference sequence). The CDR3 sequence: CSARDWKGNYGYTF. The CDR3 DNA reads as TGCAGTGCTAGAGATTGGAAGGGCAACTATGGCTACACCTTC.

The chain has TRBV5-4 and TRBJ2-1; TRBD2 is a possible D gene (6 bases). Trimming stripped 3 bases from V and 2 bases from J, with 18 bases between. CDR1 is SGHNT and CDR2 is YYREEE in the germline V gene (reference sequence). The CDR3 totals 17 residues. The CDR3 sequence is CASSYQLGGSAYNEQFF. In DNA form, the CDR3 reads TGTGCCAGCAGCTACCAACTTGGGGGGAGTGCCTACAATGAGCAGTTCTTC. Supplemented by reference TRBV5-4 and TRBJ2-1, the full variable domain reads ETGVTQSPTHLIKTRGQQVTLRCSSQSGHNTVSWYQQALGQGPQFIFQYYREEENGRGNFPPRFSGLQFPNYSSELNVNALELDDSALYLCASSYQLGGSAYNEQFFGPGTRLTVL.

This clonotype occurred a few times. The rearrangement joins TRBV4-3 to TRBJ2-3; D ambiguous. The germline CDR1 and CDR2 sequences are LGHNA and YSLEER. The length of the CDR3 is 14 residues. V was cut by 4 bases and J by 4 bases, with 12 bases left in between. CDR3 residues: CASSRSRSADTQYF. The CDR3 nucleotides read TGCGCCAGCAGCCGGAGTCGATCCGCAGATACGCAGTATTTT.

This clonotype occurred a few times. CDR3 residues: CASSFLLRQGATNEKLFF. CDR3 nucleotides: TGTGCCAGCAGCTTTCTTCTTAGGCAGGGGGCAACTAATGAAAAACTGTTTTTT. The chain couples TRBV7-9 to TRBJ1-4, with 7 bases fitting TRBD1. CDR3 length: 18 amino acids. With V trimmed by 3 bases and J by 0 bases, 10 bases remained unmatched. Germline values: CDR1 SEHNR, CDR2 FQNEAQ (reference sequence).